What follows are 18 T cell receptor beta chains derived from one specimen sequenced in a study of shared clonotypes between healthy human individuals. TCRdb's copy holds only in-frame clones and misses some; the assay was immunoSEQ multiplex PCR. The repertoire holds some 500,000 clones, with approximately 94% as singletons. Source material: naive CD4+ T cells sorted from blood. As to subset: CD45RA+ positively selected. The receptor source for this set is a woman in her thirties in good health.

This sequence joins TRBV11-1 and TRBJ2-5; TRBD2 matches at 14 bases. Germline trimming cut 3 bases from V and 4 bases from J; bases unmatched to any gene: 4. The germline V gene has CDR1 SGHAT and CDR2 FQDESV (reference sequence). This CDR3 comprises 16 residues. The CDR3 here is CASSFTGTSGGETQYF. In DNA, the CDR3 is TGTGCCAGCAGCTTTACCGGGACTAGCGGGGGAGAGACCCAGTACTTC.

This chain connects TRBV5-1 to TRBJ2-7, with D hard to call. The CDR3 is 14 residues long. The germline CDR1 and CDR2 sequences are SGHRS and YFSETQ. Trimming shortened V by 4 bases and J by 1 base, and 12 bases separated the two germline ends. This CDR3 reads CASSDRLDSYEQYF. The CDR3 DNA is TGCGCCAGCAGCGATCGATTAGATTCCTACGAGCAGTACTTC.

The chain is built from TRBV6-5 and TRBJ1-1; D perhaps matches TRBD1 (5 bases). Trimming stripped 2 bases from V and 1 base from J, with 11 bases between. Germline CDR1 is MNHEY and CDR2 is SVGAGI. This CDR3 contains 15 residues. The CDR3: CASSYQGRKNTEAFF. Here the CDR3 DNA reads TGTGCCAGCAGTTACCAGGGACGAAAGAACACTGAAGCTTTCTTT.

The chain has TRBV2 and TRBJ1-4; D is unclear. The CDR3 totals 15 residues. The V end was cut by 6 bases, the J end by 7 bases, with 18 bases between. Germline-derived CDR1 and CDR2 are SNHLY and FYNNEI. The CDR3 region has the DNA TGTGCCAGCAGCCGACCCACCACGGGCGGTGAAAAACTGTTTTTT. Its protein product is CASSRPTTGGEKLFF.

The chain has TRBV29-1 and TRBJ1-4, with 9 positions matching TRBD1. Germline trimming cut 6 bases from V and 5 bases from J; bases unmatched to any gene: 4. The germline V gene has CDR1 SQVTM and CDR2 ANQGSEA. The CDR3 is 13 residues long. CDR3: CSVGDRANEKLFF. CDR3 bases: TGCAGCGTGGGGGACAGGGCGAATGAAAAACTGTTTTTT.

The chain joins TRBV6-5 to TRBJ1-1; TRBD1 agrees at 10 bases. The CDR3 is 15 amino acids. V shed 2 bases and J 6 bases; nucleotides not matched to a gene: 6. Per the germline V gene, CDR1 is MNHEY and CDR2 is SVGAGI. Here the CDR3 DNA reads TGTGCCAGCAGTTACCCTGGACAGGGGGTTGCTGAAGCTTTCTTT. Its translation is CASSYPGQGVAEAFF.

The chain couples TRBV7-6 to TRBJ2-2; 10 nucleotides line up with TRBD1. J lost 2 bases, V lost 5 bases, and 5 bases had no gene match. Germline-derived CDR1 and CDR2 are SGHVS and FNYEAQ. This CDR3 comprises 16 residues. The CDR3 coding sequence is TGTGCCAGCAGCGCGCGACAGGGGGCTAACACCGGGGAGCTGTTTTTT. Its protein is CASSARQGANTGELFF.

This chain links TRBV27 with TRBJ1-1; a possible D gene is TRBD1 (5 bases). Per the germline V gene, CDR1 is MNHEY and CDR2 is SMNVEV (reference sequence). The length of the CDR3 is 15 residues. V lost 5 bases and J lost 0, with 13 bases in between. Here the CDR3 reads CASSPRQYMNTEAFF. In DNA, the CDR3 is TGTGCCAGCAGTCCCCGACAGTACATGAACACTGAAGCTTTCTTT.

The CDR3 sequence is CASTQPRDRGLYGYTF. In DNA form, the CDR3 reads TGTGCCAGCACCCAACCCCGGGACAGGGGGCTCTATGGCTACACCTTC. The chain carries TRBV28 and TRBJ1-2, with TRBD1 matching 12 bases. The length of the CDR3 is 16 residues. The junction had 10 bases not matched to a gene; V was cut back by 7 bases and J by 4 bases. Germline CDR1 is MDHEN and CDR2 is SYDVKM.

This clone appeared once. The rearrangement uses TRBV6-1 and TRBJ2-7, with D maybe TRBD2 (5 bases). Trimming shortened V by 8 bases and J by 5 bases, and 13 bases separated the two germline ends. The CDR3 has 12 residues. CDR1 MNHNS and CDR2 SASEGT come from the germline V gene. CDR3 region: CASLGNRNEQYF. The CDR3 region has the DNA TGTGCCAGCCTCGGGAATCGGAACGAGCAGTACTTC.

This chain connects TRBV15 to TRBJ1-2; D gene uncertain. Germline CDR1 and CDR2: LNHNV and YYDKDF (reference sequence). This CDR3 spans 15 amino acids. V was cut by 0 bases and J by 5 bases, with 13 bases left in between. The CDR3 DNA reads as TGTGCCACCAGCAGAGAAGGAGAATCGGCATATGGCTACACCTTC. Translated, it gives CATSREGESAYGYTF.

The CDR3 protein is CASSVPGNTEAFF. In DNA form, the CDR3 reads TGTGCCAGCAGTGTCCCCGGGAACACTGAAGCTTTCTTT. The rearrangement uses TRBV28 and TRBJ1-1, with no clear D. The germline V gene has CDR1 MDHEN and CDR2 SYDVKM. The length of the CDR3 is 13 residues. Trimming shortened V by 5 bases and J by 1 base, and 8 bases separated the two germline ends. Full variable domain (missing parts from reference TRBV28 and TRBJ1-1): DVKVTQSSRYLVKRTGEKVFLECVQDMDHENMFWYRQDPGLGLRLIYFSYDVKMKEKGDIPEGYSVSREKKERFSLILESASTNQTSMYLCASSVPGNTEAFFGQGTRLTVV.

The rearrangement uses TRBV7-3 and TRBJ2-3, with 9 bases matching TRBD1. V lost 1 base, J lost 3 bases, and 2 bases stayed unmatched. The CDR3 length is 15 residues. CDR1 SGHTA and CDR2 FQGTGA come from the germline V gene. The CDR3 here is CASSLMGQGTDTQYF. For the CDR3, the DNA is TGTGCCAGCAGCTTAATGGGACAGGGTACAGATACGCAGTATTTT.

The chain uses TRBV7-9 and TRBJ2-1, with D possibly matching TRBD2 (5 bases). The CDR3 spans 15 residues. The germline CDR1 and CDR2 sequences are SEHNR and FQNEAQ (reference sequence). The V gene lost 5 bases and the J gene lost 1 base, with 12 bases spanning the gap. The CDR3 protein is CASSPRVGSYNEQFF. As DNA, the CDR3 is TGTGCCAGCAGCCCGAGGGTGGGGTCCTACAATGAGCAGTTCTTC.

The chain couples TRBV30 to TRBJ1-4; no definite D call. V was clipped by 5 bases and J by 1 base, with 17 bases between them. The CDR3 runs to 16 residues. Germline V gene sequence: CDR1 GTSNPN, CDR2 SVGIG (reference sequence). This chain's CDR3 is CAWAPGPRRTNEKLFF. The CDR3, as DNA: TGTGCCTGGGCCCCGGGCCCAAGGCGAACTAATGAAAAACTGTTTTTT.

The rearrangement links TRBV7-9 to TRBJ2-1; tentative D call: TRBD2 (5 bases). Germline CDR1 is SEHNR and CDR2 is FQNEAQ (reference sequence). Trimming removed 0 bases at V and 7 bases at J, with 19 bases between. This CDR3 spans 17 amino acids. The CDR3 DNA reads TGTGCCAGCAGCTTAGCGGTTCGGCTAGCCCGCGGGAATGAGCAGTTCTTC. Translating it yields CASSLAVRLARGNEQFF.

The CDR3 sequence: CASSFYSYNEQFF. CDR3 DNA: TGTGCCAGCAGTTTCTACTCCTACAATGAGCAGTTCTTC. The rearrangement uses TRBV28 and TRBJ2-1; unclear D gene. V was clipped by 3 bases and J by 0 bases, with 3 bases between them. Looked up from germline, CDR1 is MDHEN and CDR2 is SYDVKM. The CDR3 contains 13 residues.

The CDR3 nucleotides are TGTGCCAGCAGCTTAGCTTTTTTGCGGACAGGGGATGGCTACACCTTC. Amino acid sequence: CASSLAFLRTGDGYTF. The chain employs TRBV7-9 and TRBJ1-2; 9 bases fit TRBD1. Germline V lookup: CDR1 SEHNR, CDR2 FQNEAQ (reference sequence). Trimming cost V 0 bases and J 6 bases; bases outside gene matches: 8. CDR3 length: 16 residues. Full variable domain (missing parts from reference TRBV7-9 and TRBJ1-2): DTGVSQNPRHKITKRGQNVTFRCDPISEHNRLYWYRQTLGQGPEFLTYFQNEAQLEKSRLLSDRFSAERPKGSFSTLEIQRTEQGDSAMYLCASSLAFLRTGDGYTFGSGTRLTVV.